Listed below are T cell receptor beta chains from one sample, sequenced in a study of T cell changes during pregnancy in multiple sclerosis. This table comes from immunoSEQ multiplex PCR, and its TCRdb copy is limited to in-frame clones, with some not included. The table records roughly 40,000 clones, more than 85% of them present only once. The sequencing used CD8+ T cells from peripheral blood mononuclear cells, collected in the first trimester of pregnancy. The receptors derive from a female donor with multiple sclerosis, enrolled in a pregnancy study. CDR3s include the opening cysteine and the closing phenylalanine or tryptophan. The D gene is left open where the match is weak. The listing skips clone size in some rows; elsewhere it reads once, few, many or a size class.

.	TRBV23-1	.	TRBJ2-7	CASSQSNGIPYEQYF	TGCGCCAGCAGTCAATCGAACGGGATACCCTACGAGCAGTACTTC
.	TRBV6-6	.	TRBJ1-4	CASGYRAATNEKLFF	TGTGCCAGCGGGTACAGGGCAGCAACTAATGAAAAACTGTTTTTT
.	TRBV27	.	TRBJ2-3	CASSLAGDTQYF	TGTGCCAGCAGTTTGGCGGGAGATACGCAGTATTTT
.	TRBV18	.	TRBJ1-5	CASSPPPTVPPQPQHF	TGTGCCAGCTCACCACCCCCGACAGTCCCCCCTCAGCCCCAGCATTTT
.	TRBV6-4	.	TRBJ2-1	CASFCGDYNEQFF	TGTGCCAGTTTTTGCGGGGACTACAATGAGCAGTTCTTC
.	TRBV7-8	TRBD1	TRBJ1-2	CASSSDRGSRNYGYTF	TGTGCCAGCAGCTCCGACAGGGGTTCTCGAAACTATGGCTACACCTTC
.	TRBV2	.	TRBJ2-7	CASSENVDGGTYEQYF	TGTGCCAGCAGTGAAAATGTAGACGGGGGAACCTACGAGCAGTACTTC
.	TRBV5-1	TRBD1	TRBJ2-3	CASSVDRGPTDTQYF	TGCGCCAGCAGCGTGGACAGGGGACCCACAGATACGCAGTATTTT
.	TRBV27	.	TRBJ1-2	CASSLSPSTGLNYGYTF	TGTGCCAGCAGTTTATCTCCTAGCACAGGGCTTAACTATGGCTACACCTTC
.	TRBV4-2	TRBD2	TRBJ2-7	CASSHGGGAYEQYF	TGTGCCAGCAGCCACGGCGGGGGGGCCTACGAGCAGTACTTC
.	TRBV11-2	TRBD2	TRBJ2-4	CASSLEVLAVAKNIQYF	TGTGCCAGCAGCTTAGAAGTACTAGCGGTAGCCAAAAACATTCAGTACTTC
.	TRBV5-3	.	TRBJ2-2	CARSLAAVENTGELFF	TGTGCCAGAAGCTTGGCCGCGGTAGAGAACACCGGGGAGCTGTTTTTT
.	TRBV4-1	.	TRBJ2-7	CASSQDLVWQVQDF	TGCGCCAGCAGCCAAGATTTAGTGTGGCAGGTCCAGGACTTC
.	TRBV19	.	TRBJ1-1	CASSIDQGYTEAFF	TGTGCCAGTAGTATAGACCAGGGGTACACTGAAGCTTTCTTT
.	TRBV7-6	TRBD2	TRBJ2-1	CASSLMTSGGLNEQFF	TGTGCCAGCAGCTTAATGACTAGCGGGGGCCTCAATGAGCAGTTCTTC
.	TRBV13	.	TRBJ1-1	CASSLVNEGKTEAFF	TGTGCCAGCAGCTTAGTAAATGAGGGCAAAACTGAAGCTTTCTTT
.	TRBV20-1	.	TRBJ1-2	CSAVGGGYTF	TGCAGTGCTGTTGGGGGGGGCTACACCTTC
.	TRBV7-9	TRBD1	TRBJ1-2	CASSQGTGGFGGYTF	TGTGCCAGCAGCCAGGGGACAGGGGGCTTCGGTGGCTACACCTTC
.	TRBV5-6	TRBD1	TRBJ1-6	CASSSGTGGWNSPLHF	TGTGCCAGCAGCTCCGGGACAGGGGGTTGGAATTCACCCCTCCACTTT
once	TRBV19	.	TRBJ2-1	CASTRRTETYNEQFF	TGTGCCAGCACACGGCGGACTGAAACCTACAATGAGCAGTTCTTC
once	TRBV29-1	.	TRBJ2-2	CSVSDRSTGELFF	TGCAGCGTTTCCGATAGAAGCACCGGGGAGCTGTTTTTT